The 9 T cell receptor beta chains reported below all come from one sample, sequenced in a study of OX40 agonist ivuxolimab in advanced cancers. Only in-frame clones appear in the TCRdb table, and some are missing; sequencing was by immunoSEQ multiplex PCR. This repertoire shows over 55,000 clones, approximately 90% found once; its top ten account for 0.8% to 1.2%. The sample consisted of CD4+ or CD8+ T cells sorted from blood, taken in a trial of the OX40 agonist ivuxolimab. The receptors were sampled from an adult with an advanced solid tumor such as melanoma, head and neck, liver or kidney cancer.

The genes are TRBV14 and TRBJ1-2; D is unclear. The germline gives CDR1 SGHDN, CDR2 FVKESK. The CDR3 contains 11 residues. Trimming stripped 1 base from V and 7 bases from J, with 4 bases between. The CDR3 is CASSQGGGYTF. CDR3 sequence (DNA): TGTGCCAGCAGCCAAGGGGGTGGCTACACCTTC.

V is TRBV27 and J is TRBJ2-5; possible D gene TRBD2, 5 bases. Trimming cost V 3 bases and J 4 bases, with 9 bases left between them. This CDR3 comprises 13 residues. The germline V gene encodes CDR1 MNHEY and CDR2 SMNVEV (reference sequence). The CDR3: CASSFERRETQYF. The CDR3 DNA reads as TGTGCCAGCAGTTTCGAGCGGCGAGAGACCCAGTACTTC.

The chain has TRBV11-2 and TRBJ2-5, with D maybe TRBD2 (5 bases). CDR1 is SGHAT and CDR2 is FQNNGV in the germline V gene. There are 13 residues in the CDR3. V lost 6 bases to trimming and J lost 5 bases, with 13 bases between them. The CDR3 spells CASSSGKRETQYF. The CDR3 bases are TGTGCCAGCAGTTCGGGAAAGAGGGAGACCCAGTACTTC.

The rearrangement joins TRBV6-5 to TRBJ2-5, with 7 positions matching TRBD2. The ends lost 2 bases at V and 2 bases at J; junction bases unmatched: 8. Per the germline V gene, CDR1 is MNHEY and CDR2 is SVGAGI. This CDR3 contains 16 residues. DNA of the CDR3: TGTGCCAGCAGTTACACGCGACTGGGGGGGCAAGAGACCCAGTACTTC. Its protein is CASSYTRLGGQETQYF.

The rearrangement links TRBV7-9 to TRBJ1-5; D might be TRBD1 (6 bases). The V gene lost 1 base and the J gene lost 4 bases, with 11 bases spanning the gap. The germline CDR1 and CDR2 sequences are SEHNR and FQNEAQ (reference sequence). The CDR3 has 15 amino acids. Here the CDR3 reads CASSLDAGENQPQHF. CDR3 DNA: TGTGCCAGCAGCTTAGATGCAGGGGAGAATCAGCCCCAGCATTTT.

The V gene is TRBV6-6, the J gene TRBJ2-6; 7 nucleotides match TRBD1. The CDR3 has 15 residues. V lost 5 bases and J lost 4; bases outside the gene matches: 5. Germline CDR1 and CDR2: MNHNY and SVGAGI (reference sequence). The CDR3 spells CASSQTGAGANVLTF. CDR3 nucleotide sequence: TGTGCCAGCAGTCAAACAGGGGCAGGGGCCAACGTCCTGACTTTC.

The chain couples TRBV7-9 to TRBJ2-7, with TRBD2 as a possible D gene (7 bases). Germline CDR1 and CDR2: SEHNR and FQNEAQ (reference sequence). The CDR3 runs 15 residues. V shed 5 bases and J shed 7 bases, with 21 bases lying between them. The CDR3 bases are TGTGCCAGCAGCCCAGGTGGGGGGGGCAAGATAGAGCAGTACTTC. Its translation: CASSPGGGGKIEQYF.

The chain links TRBV6-1 to TRBJ2-7; 9 nucleotides match TRBD1. The germline V gene encodes CDR1 MNHNS and CDR2 SASEGT. V lost 6 bases to trimming and J lost 4 bases; unmatched junction nucleotides: 10. CDR3 length: 15 amino acids. The CDR3, as DNA: TGTGCCAGCAGCCCAGGGACAGGGAGGAGTTACGAGCAGTACTTC. Translated: CASSPGTGRSYEQYF.

V usage is TRBV2 and J usage is TRBJ1-1; TRBD1 aligns across 7 bases. Unmatched junction bases numbered 6, after V lost 6 bases and J lost 5 bases. Germline lookup yields CDR1 SNHLY and CDR2 FYNNEI. The CDR3 is 13 residues long. The CDR3 DNA reads as TGTGCCAGCAGGGCATCAGGGGGAACTGAAGCTTTCTTT. Translated, it gives CASRASGGTEAFF.